This entry is about one TCR beta chain. Its specificity is not known. The entry originates in a study of T cells after yellow fever vaccination. Study findings and constraints: Within FACS-sorted repertoires, abundant clonotypes contaminating from the bulk population could be present.

The CDR3 runs 15 residues. Trimming took off 0 bases at V and 3 bases at J, with 12 bases between the two ends. Looked up from germline, CDR1 is LNHDA and CDR2 is SQIVND (reference sequence). TCRdb re-derived calls from the 5' RACE reads in MiXCR, one entry per CDR3 protein. The data show 100,000 to 150,000 distinct CDR3 sequences, roughly 15% seen once. The rearrangement uses TRBV19 and TRBJ2-7; D unresolved. This sequence was found in a man in his late teens or twenties who received the YFV17D yellow fever vaccine. Here the sequenced sample was CD8+ T cells sorted from PBMCs, taken 5 days after the yellow fever booster vaccination. The CDR3 DNA sequence: TGTGCCAGTAGTATAGAGGCCGGCGGATACTACGAGCAGTACTTC. As protein: CASSIEAGGYYEQYF.